This TCR beta chain emerged from a study of blood T cell repertoires in COVID-19. This study enrolled people aged roughly 18 to 89 from about two dozen US geographic areas. Donors of Cohort 3 who recovered were those that had two negative PCRs, clearance, or symptom resolution. V dropped 7 bases and J dropped 6; count of bases not matched to a gene: 9. The CDR3 covers 14 residues. The germline gives CDR1 SNHLY, CDR2 FYNNEI. Original handling: Scientists estimated how many nucleated cells there were by amplifying reference gene primers. TCRdb keeps only in-frame clones here, not all; method: immunoSEQ multiplex PCR. V, J and clone size are taken as reported in that table, and D and trimming were inferred from the DNA itself. The profile shows approximately 230,000 clones, approximately 82% of them singletons.

Sample: PBMCs or T cells enriched from blood (not recorded which). This rearrangement joins TRBV2 to TRBJ2-3; 8 bases line up with TRBD2. The TCR originated in a man in his forties who had recovered from COVID-19. CDR3 loop: CASNFGGGMDTQYF. CDR3 DNA sequence: TGTGCCAGCAACTTTGGCGGGGGGATGGATACGCAGTATTTT. Variable domain in full (rest from reference TRBV2 and TRBJ2-3): EPEVTQTPSHQVTQMGQEVILRCVPISNHLYFYWYRQILGQKVEFLVSFYNNEISEKSEIFDDQFSVERPDGSNFTLKIRSTKLEDSAMYFCASNFGGGMDTQYFGPGTRLTVL.